This is a list of T cell receptor beta chains from one sample in a study of graft-versus-host responses after intestinal transplantation. Clones were read by immunoSEQ multiplex PCR, and TCRdb kept only the in-frame ones, dropping some. The data show some 18,000 clones, approximately 80% seen once. Material: PBMCs, obtained 14 days after transplant. These receptors came from a human patient who received an intestinal transplant, so some T cells may come from the graft donor. CDR3s include the opening cysteine and the closing phenylalanine or tryptophan. A D gene is named only where the DNA matches it firmly. Expanded clones get a size class; other rows say once, few or many, or leave the size out.

>TRBV5-1|few|TRBD1|TRBJ2-6
TGCGCCAGCAGCTTACAGGGGGCTGGGGCCAACGTCCTGACTTTC
CASSLQGAGANVLTF
>TRBV5-1|-|-|TRBJ2-5
TGCGCCAGCAGCTTGGAGGCGGCGCAAGAGACCCAGTACTTC
CASSLEAAQETQYF
>TRBV6-6|-|-|TRBJ2-7
TGTGCCAGCAGTTACAGGCCAGCTCCAGCCTACGAGCAGTACTTC
CASSYRPAPAYEQYF
>TRBV7-4|-|TRBD1|TRBJ2-7
TGTGCCAGCAGTTTTTTCCGGGACAGGGCTCCGAAAGAAGGTTTTGGACTCTACGAGCAGTACTTC
CASSFFRDRAPKEGFGLYEQYF
>TRBV1|-|-|TRBJ2-3
TGCACCAGCAGCCAAGATGGGACTAGCCGGGGAGATACGCAGTATTTT
CTSSQDGTSRGDTQYF
>TRBV5-5|-|-|TRBJ2-3
TGTGCCAGCAGCGGGACGGACACAGATACGCAGTATTTT
CASSGTDTDTQYF
>TRBV2|few|-|TRBJ2-3
TGTGCCAGCTCAGGCTTTATTTCTAGCACAGATACGCAGTATTTT
CASSGFISSTDTQYF
>TRBV4-1|-|TRBD2|TRBJ2-5
TGCGCCAGCAGCCACCCGGGACTAGACCAAGAGACCCAGTACTTC
CASSHPGLDQETQYF
>TRBV2|-|-|TRBJ1-1
TGTGCCAGCAATATGGACAGCGAAGCTTTCTTT
CASNMDSEAFF
>TRBV2|-|TRBD1|TRBJ1-1
TGTGCCAGCAGGGAGACAGGGGACTTGAACACTGAAGCTTTCTTT
CASRETGDLNTEAFF
>TRBV20-1|once|-|TRBJ2-7
TGCAGTGCTGAGGACAACGACGAGCAGTACTTC
CSAEDNDEQYF
>TRBV6-5|-|-|TRBJ2-4
TGTGCCAGCAGTTATAGGGAAACGGGCGATCAGTACTTC
CASSYRETGDQYF
>TRBV6-5|-|-|TRBJ1-5
TGTGCCAGCAGTTACAGGGATAGCAATCAGCCCCAGCATTTT
CASSYRDSNQPQHF
>TRBV4-3|few|-|TRBJ1-3
TGCGCCAGCAGCCAAGATCAGGGTAGCTCTGGAAACACCATATATTTT
CASSQDQGSSGNTIYF
>TRBV10-3|-|TRBD2|TRBJ2-3
TGTGCCATCAGTGGGACTAGCGGGAGCACAGATACGCAGTATTTT
CAISGTSGSTDTQYF
>TRBV5-4|-|-|TRBJ2-7
TGTGCCAGCAGCTTAACCGGGCTACGCCCCTACGAGCAGTACTTC
CASSLTGLRPYEQYF
>TRBV4-2|-|TRBD2|TRBJ2-3
TGTGCCAGCAGCCAAGAAAGCCTGGTACTAGCGGGAGTTCCAGATACGCAGTATTTT
CASSQESLVLAGVPDTQYF
>TRBV9|-|TRBD1|TRBJ2-5
TGTGCCAGCAGCGTGACAGGGGGGGAAGAGACCCAGTACTTC
CASSVTGGEETQYF
>TRBV28|-|-|TRBJ2-7
TGTGCCAGCAGTTTGGCGACAGGAGCAGTCTACGAGCAGTACTTC
CASSLATGAVYEQYF
>TRBV5-1|-|-|TRBJ1-4
TGCGCCAGCAGCTTCGGGGACGGTGAAAAACTGTTTTTT
CASSFGDGEKLFF
>TRBV6-1|-|-|TRBJ2-1
TGTGCCAGCAGTGATCGCGGGGTAGTTGCCAATGAGCAGTTCTTC
CASSDRGVVANEQFF
>TRBV6-1|-|TRBD1|TRBJ2-1
TGTGCCAGCAGCCCGGACAGGGGGCATAATGAGCAGTTCTTC
CASSPDRGHNEQFF
>TRBV15|-|TRBD2|TRBJ2-3
TGTGCCACCAGCAGAGGGGCGGGGGGACTCACAGATACGCAGTATTTT
CATSRGAGGLTDTQYF
>TRBV21-1|-|-|TRBJ2-7
TGTGCCAGCAGAAGTACCGGGACTAGCTCCTACGAGCAGTACTTC
CASRSTGTSSYEQYF
>TRBV7-9|few|-|TRBJ1-3
TGTGCCAGCAGCTTAGGGTCCTCTGGAAACACCATATATTTT
CASSLGSSGNTIYF
>TRBV7-9|-|-|TRBJ1-2
TGTGCCAGCAGCTTAGGCTGGGGGGCCCCCTATGGCTACACCTTC
CASSLGWGAPYGYTF
>TRBV7-6|-|-|TRBJ2-2
TGTGCCAGCAGCTTGGGGGCGGGGAGCGGGGAGCTGTTTTTT
CASSLGAGSGELFF
>TRBV7-9|-|-|TRBJ2-5
TGTGCCAGCAGCCCTCTGGGGGCGACTCAAGAGACCCAGTACTTC
CASSPLGATQETQYF
>TRBV9|-|-|TRBJ2-7
TGTGCCAGCAGCGTAGCTGAGGGCGAGCAGTACTTC
CASSVAEGEQYF
>TRBV28|-|TRBD2|TRBJ2-3
TGTGCCAGCAGTTTAACCGGCGGGGGGGGCACAGATACGCAGTATTTT
CASSLTGGGGTDTQYF
>TRBV7-6|once|TRBD2|TRBJ2-5
TGTGCCAGCAGCTTAGTTGCGGGGGGTTCCTTGGAGACCCAGTACTTC
CASSLVAGGSLETQYF
>TRBV30|-|-|TRBJ1-5
TGTGCCTGGAGTGTAAGTACAGCTCCCAATCAGCCCCAGCATTTT
CAWSVSTAPNQPQHF
>TRBV11-2|few|TRBD1|TRBJ2-7
TGTGCCAGCAGCCCCACCGGGACAGGGTCCTACGAGCAGTACTTC
CASSPTGTGSYEQYF
>TRBV28|-|-|TRBJ2-7
TGTGCCAGCAGTCCTGGGGGCTACGAGCAGTACTTC
CASSPGGYEQYF
>TRBV4-2|-|TRBD2|TRBJ2-7
TGTGCCAGCAGCCATGGATCCCTAGCGGCCTACGAGCAGTACTTC
CASSHGSLAAYEQYF
>TRBV7-9|-|-|TRBJ1-1
TGTGCCAGCAGCGACCATCAGGGTGAAGCTTTCTTT
CASSDHQGEAFF
>TRBV6-6|once|TRBD2|TRBJ2-7
TGTGCCAGCACCTTTCAGCTAGCGGGAGGAACCTACGAGCAGTACTTC
CASTFQLAGGTYEQYF
>TRBV6-5|-|TRBD1|TRBJ1-4
TGTGCCAGCAGTTACGCAGGGGGCGGAACTAATGAAAAACTGTTTTTT
CASSYAGGGTNEKLFF
>TRBV7-9|-|-|TRBJ1-1
TGTGCCAGCAGCTTATGGAGTCAGGAAGCTTTCTTT
CASSLWSQEAFF
>TRBV12-5|-|TRBD1|TRBJ2-7
TGTGCTAGTGGTTTGGTGGTCGGGACAGGGCTGGAGCAGTACTTC
CASGLVVGTGLEQYF
>TRBV9|-|TRBD2|TRBJ2-1
TGTGCCAGCAGCGTAGGGCCTAGCGGGAGTGTCAATGAGCAGTTCTTC
CASSVGPSGSVNEQFF